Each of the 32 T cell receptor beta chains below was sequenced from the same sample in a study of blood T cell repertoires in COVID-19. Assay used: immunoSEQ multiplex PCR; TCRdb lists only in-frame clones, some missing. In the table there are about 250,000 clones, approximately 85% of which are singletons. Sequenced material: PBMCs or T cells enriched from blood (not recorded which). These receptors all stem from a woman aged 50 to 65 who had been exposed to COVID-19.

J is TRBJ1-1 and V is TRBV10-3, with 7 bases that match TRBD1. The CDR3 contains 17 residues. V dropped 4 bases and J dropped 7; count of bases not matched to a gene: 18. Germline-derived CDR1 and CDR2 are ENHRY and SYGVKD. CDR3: CAISGAKRQGGESEAFF. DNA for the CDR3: TGTGCCATCAGTGGAGCGAAAAGACAGGGTGGGGAAAGTGAAGCTTTCTTT.

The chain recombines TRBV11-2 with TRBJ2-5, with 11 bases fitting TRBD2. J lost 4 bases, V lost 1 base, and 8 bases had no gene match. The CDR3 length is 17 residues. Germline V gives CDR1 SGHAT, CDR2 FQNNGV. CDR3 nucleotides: TGTGCCAGCAGCTTAGGTTTTACTAGCGGGGGAGGAGAGACCCAGTACTTC. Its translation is CASSLGFTSGGGETQYF.

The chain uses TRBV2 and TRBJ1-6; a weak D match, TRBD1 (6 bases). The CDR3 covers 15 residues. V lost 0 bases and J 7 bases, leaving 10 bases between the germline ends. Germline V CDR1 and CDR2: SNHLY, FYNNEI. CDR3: CASSEALRGNSPLHF. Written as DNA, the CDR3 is TGTGCCAGCAGTGAAGCGCTCAGGGGCAATTCACCCCTCCACTTT.

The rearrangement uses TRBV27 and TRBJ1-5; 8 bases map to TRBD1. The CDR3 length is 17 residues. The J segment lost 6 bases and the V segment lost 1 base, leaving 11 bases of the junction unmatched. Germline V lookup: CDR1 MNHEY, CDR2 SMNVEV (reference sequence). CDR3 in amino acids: CASSLYTPDRVGQPQHF. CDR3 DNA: TGTGCCAGCAGTTTATATACCCCGGACAGGGTAGGTCAGCCCCAGCATTTT.

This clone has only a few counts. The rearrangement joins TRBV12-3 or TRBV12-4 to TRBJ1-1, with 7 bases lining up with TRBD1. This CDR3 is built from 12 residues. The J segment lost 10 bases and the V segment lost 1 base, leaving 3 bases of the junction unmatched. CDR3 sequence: CASSLEGARAFF. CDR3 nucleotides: TGTGCCAGCAGTTTAGAGGGGGCAAGAGCTTTCTTT.

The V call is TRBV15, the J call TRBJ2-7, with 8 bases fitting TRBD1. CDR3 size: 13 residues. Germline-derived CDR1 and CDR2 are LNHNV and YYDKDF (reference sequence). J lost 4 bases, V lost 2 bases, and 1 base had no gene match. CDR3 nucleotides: TGTGCCACCAGCAGACGGACAGGGTACGAGCAGTACTTC. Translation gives CATSRRTGYEQYF.

For the CDR3, the DNA is TGTGCCAGCAGTTTGACTGGTACCAATCAGCCCCAGCATTTT. The encoded protein is CASSLTGTNQPQHF. The chain uses TRBV27 and TRBJ1-5; D not certain. Trimming took 3 bases from V and 3 from J, leaving 9 bases between them. Germline CDR1 reads MNHEY; CDR2 reads SMNVEV (reference sequence). The CDR3 runs 14 residues.

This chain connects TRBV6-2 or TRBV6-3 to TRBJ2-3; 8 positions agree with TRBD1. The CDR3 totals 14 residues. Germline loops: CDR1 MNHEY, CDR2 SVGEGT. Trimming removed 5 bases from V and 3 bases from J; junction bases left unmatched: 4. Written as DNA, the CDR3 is TGTGCCAGCAGTCGACAGGGGTTGACAGATACGCAGTATTTT. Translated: CASSRQGLTDTQYF.

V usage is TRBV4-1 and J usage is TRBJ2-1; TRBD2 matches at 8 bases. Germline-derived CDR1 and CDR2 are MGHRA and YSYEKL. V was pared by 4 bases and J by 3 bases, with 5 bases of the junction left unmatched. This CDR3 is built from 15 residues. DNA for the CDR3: TGCGCCAGCAGCCCTACACTAGCGGACTACAATGAGCAGTTCTTC. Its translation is CASSPTLADYNEQFF.

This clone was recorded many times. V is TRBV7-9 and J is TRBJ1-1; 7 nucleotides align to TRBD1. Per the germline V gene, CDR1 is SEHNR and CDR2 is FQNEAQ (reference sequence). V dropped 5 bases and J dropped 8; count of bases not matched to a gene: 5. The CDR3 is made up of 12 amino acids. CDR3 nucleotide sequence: TGTGCCAGCAGCCCCATGACAGGGGAAGCTTTCTTT. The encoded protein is CASSPMTGEAFF. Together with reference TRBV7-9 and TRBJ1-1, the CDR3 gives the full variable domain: DTGVSQNPRHKITKRGQNVTFRCDPISEHNRLYWYRQTLGQGPEFLTYFQNEAQLEKSRLLSDRFSAERPKGSFSTLEIQRTEQGDSAMYLCASSPMTGEAFFGQGTRLTVV.

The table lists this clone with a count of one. The CDR3 coding sequence is TGCGCCAGCAGTCGATACCGGGAGGTCCCCCGTGGGGATGGCTACACCTTC. This sequence encodes CASSRYREVPRGDGYTF. The rearrangement uses TRBV23-1 and TRBJ1-2; D is unresolved. TRBV23-1 belongs to the ORF category, with a function that is uncertain. This CDR3 is built from 17 residues. Trimming removed 4 bases at V and 6 bases at J, with 24 bases between.

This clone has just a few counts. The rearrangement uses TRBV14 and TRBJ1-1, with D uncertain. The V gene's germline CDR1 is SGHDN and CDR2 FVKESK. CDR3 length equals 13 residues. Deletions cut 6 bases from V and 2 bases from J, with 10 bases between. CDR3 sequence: CASSLLPNTEAFF. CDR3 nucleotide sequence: TGTGCCAGCAGTCTCCTACCTAACACTGAAGCTTTCTTT.

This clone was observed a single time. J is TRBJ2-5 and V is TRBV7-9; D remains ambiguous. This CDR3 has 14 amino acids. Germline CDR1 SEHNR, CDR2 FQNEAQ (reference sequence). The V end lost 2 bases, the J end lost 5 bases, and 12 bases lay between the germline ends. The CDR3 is CASSLSGSQETQYF. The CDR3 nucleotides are TGTGCCAGCAGCTTATCAGGCAGCCAGGAGACCCAGTACTTC.

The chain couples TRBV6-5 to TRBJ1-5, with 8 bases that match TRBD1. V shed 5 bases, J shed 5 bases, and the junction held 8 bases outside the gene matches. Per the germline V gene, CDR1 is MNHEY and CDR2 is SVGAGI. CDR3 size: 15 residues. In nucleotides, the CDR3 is TGTGCCAGCAGTCCAATCGGACAGGGTCATCAGCCCCAGCATTTT. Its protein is CASSPIGQGHQPQHF.

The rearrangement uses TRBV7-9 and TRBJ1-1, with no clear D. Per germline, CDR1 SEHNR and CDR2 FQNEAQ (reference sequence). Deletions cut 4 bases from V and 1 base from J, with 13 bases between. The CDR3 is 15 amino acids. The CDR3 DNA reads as TGTGCCAGCAGCTCCAGACGGAGTAAGAACACTGAAGCTTTCTTT. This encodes CASSSRRSKNTEAFF.

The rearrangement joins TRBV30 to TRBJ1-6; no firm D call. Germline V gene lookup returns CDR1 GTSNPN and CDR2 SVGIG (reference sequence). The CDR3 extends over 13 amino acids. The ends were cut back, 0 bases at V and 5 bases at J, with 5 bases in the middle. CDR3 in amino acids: CAWSVQNNSPLHF. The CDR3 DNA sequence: TGTGCCTGGAGTGTACAGAATAATTCACCCCTCCACTTT.

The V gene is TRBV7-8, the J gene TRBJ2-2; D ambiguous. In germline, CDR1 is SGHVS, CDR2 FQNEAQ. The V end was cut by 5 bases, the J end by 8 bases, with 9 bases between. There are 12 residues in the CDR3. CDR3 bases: TGTGCCAGCAGCCGGGCCAGGGGGGAGCTGTTTTTT. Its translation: CASSRARGELFF.

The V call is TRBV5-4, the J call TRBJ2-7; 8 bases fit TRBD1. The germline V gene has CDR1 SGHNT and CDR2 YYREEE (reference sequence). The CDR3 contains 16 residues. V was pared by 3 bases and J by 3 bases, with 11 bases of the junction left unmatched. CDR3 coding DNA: TGTGCCAGCAGCTCGGGACCCAGGGGGCTATACTACGAGCAGTACTTC. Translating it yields CASSSGPRGLYYEQYF. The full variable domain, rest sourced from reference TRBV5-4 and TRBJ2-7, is ETGVTQSPTHLIKTRGQQVTLRCSSQSGHNTVSWYQQALGQGPQFIFQYYREEENGRGNFPPRFSGLQFPNYSSELNVNALELDDSALYLCASSSGPRGLYYEQYFGPGTRLTVT.

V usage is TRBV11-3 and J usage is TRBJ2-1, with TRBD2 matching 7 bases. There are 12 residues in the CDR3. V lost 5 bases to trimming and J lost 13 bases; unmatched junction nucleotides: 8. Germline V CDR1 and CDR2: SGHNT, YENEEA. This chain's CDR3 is CASSPRAGYQFF. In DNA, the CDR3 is TGTGCCAGCAGCCCGAGAGCGGGGTACCAGTTCTTC.

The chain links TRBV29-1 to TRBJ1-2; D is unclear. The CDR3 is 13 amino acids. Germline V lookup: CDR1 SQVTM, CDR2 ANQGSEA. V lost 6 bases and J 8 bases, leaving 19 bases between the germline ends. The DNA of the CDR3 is TGCAGCGTCAAGCGGACGGAGTCGTCCGGCTACACCTTC. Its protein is CSVKRTESSGYTF.

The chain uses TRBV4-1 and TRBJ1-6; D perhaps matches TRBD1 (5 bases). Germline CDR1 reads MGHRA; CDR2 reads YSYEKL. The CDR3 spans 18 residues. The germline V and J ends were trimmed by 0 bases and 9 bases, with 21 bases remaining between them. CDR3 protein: CASSQDNVLGLAPSPLHF. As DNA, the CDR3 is TGCGCCAGCAGCCAAGATAACGTTTTGGGACTTGCGCCTTCACCCCTCCACTTT.

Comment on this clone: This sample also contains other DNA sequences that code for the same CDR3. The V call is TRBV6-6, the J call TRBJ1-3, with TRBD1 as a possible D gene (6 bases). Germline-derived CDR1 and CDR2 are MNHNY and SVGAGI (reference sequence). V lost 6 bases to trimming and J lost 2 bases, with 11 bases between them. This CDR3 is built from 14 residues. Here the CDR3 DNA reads TGTGCCAGCAGCTACGCAGGGGCTGGAAACACCATATATTTT. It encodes CASSYAGAGNTIYF.

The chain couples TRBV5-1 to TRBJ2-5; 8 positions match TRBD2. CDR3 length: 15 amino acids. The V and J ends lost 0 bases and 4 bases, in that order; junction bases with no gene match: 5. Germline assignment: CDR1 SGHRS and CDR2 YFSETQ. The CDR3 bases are TGCGCCAGCAGCTTGGCCGGGGGGGCAGGAGAGACCCAGTACTTC. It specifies CASSLAGGAGETQYF.

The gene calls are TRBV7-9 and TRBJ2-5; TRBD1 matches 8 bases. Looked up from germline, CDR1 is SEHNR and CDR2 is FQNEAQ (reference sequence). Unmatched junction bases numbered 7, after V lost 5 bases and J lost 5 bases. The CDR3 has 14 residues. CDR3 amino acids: CASSQTGGWETQYF. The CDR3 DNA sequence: TGTGCCAGCAGCCAAACAGGGGGTTGGGAGACCCAGTACTTC.

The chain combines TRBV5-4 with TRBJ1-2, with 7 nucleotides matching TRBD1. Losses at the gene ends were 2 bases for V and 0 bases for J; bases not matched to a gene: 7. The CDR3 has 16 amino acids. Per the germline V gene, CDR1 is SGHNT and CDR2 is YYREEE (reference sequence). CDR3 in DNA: TGTGCCAGCAGCTTTTCGACAGGGCGTTCTAACTATGGCTACACCTTC. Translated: CASSFSTGRSNYGYTF.

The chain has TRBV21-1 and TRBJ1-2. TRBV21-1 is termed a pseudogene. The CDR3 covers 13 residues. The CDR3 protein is CASSKFRSLCVCF. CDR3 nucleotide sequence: TGTGCCAGCAGCAAATTCCGGAGCCTTTGCGTATGCTTC.

As DNA, the CDR3 is TGTGCCAGCAGCAAAAGGGGATCTGGGGCCAACGTCCTGACTTTC. It translates to CASSKRGSGANVLTF. V usage is TRBV7-2 and J usage is TRBJ2-6; D possibly corresponds to TRBD1 (5 bases). Trimming removed 5 bases at V and 1 base at J, with 9 bases between. The CDR3 sequence is 15 residues long. The germline V gene has CDR1 SGHTA and CDR2 FQGNSA.

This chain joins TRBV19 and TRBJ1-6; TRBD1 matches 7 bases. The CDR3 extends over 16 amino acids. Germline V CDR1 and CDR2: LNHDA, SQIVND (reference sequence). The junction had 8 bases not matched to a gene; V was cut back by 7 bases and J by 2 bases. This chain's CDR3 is CASKDRRDAYNSPLHF. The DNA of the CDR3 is TGTGCCAGTAAGGACAGGAGGGACGCCTATAATTCACCCCTCCACTTT. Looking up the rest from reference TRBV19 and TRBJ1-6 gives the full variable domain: DGGITQSPKYLFRKEGQNVTLSCEQNLNHDAMYWYRQDPGQGLRLIYYSQIVNDFQKGDIAEGYSVSREKKESFPLTVTSAQKNPTAFYLCASKDRRDAYNSPLHFGNGTRLTVT.

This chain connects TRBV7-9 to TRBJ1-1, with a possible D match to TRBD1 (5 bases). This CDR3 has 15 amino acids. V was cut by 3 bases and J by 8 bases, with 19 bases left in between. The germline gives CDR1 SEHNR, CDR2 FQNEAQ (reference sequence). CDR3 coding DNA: TGTGCCAGCAGCTTCCTGAAGAATAACCAGGGCGAAGCTTTCTTT. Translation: CASSFLKNNQGEAFF.

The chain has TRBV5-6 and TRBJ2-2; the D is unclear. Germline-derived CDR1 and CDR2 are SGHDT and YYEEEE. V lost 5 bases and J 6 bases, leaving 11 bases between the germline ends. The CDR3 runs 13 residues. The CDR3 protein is CASRPYEAGELFF. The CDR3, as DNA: TGTGCCAGCAGACCCTACGAAGCCGGGGAGCTGTTTTTT.

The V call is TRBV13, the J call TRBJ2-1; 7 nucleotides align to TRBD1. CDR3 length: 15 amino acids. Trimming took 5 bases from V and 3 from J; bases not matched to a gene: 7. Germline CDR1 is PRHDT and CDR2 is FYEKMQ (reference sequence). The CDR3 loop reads CASSPGQAYYNEQFF. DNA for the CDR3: TGTGCCAGCAGCCCCGGACAGGCATACTACAATGAGCAGTTCTTC.

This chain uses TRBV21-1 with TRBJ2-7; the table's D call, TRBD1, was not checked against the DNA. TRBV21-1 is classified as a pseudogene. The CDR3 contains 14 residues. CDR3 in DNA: TGTGCCAGCAGCAACCGGGACAGGGCCTACGAGCAGTACTTC. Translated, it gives CASSNRDRAYEQYF.